This entry lists 4 T cell receptor beta chains sequenced from one sample in a study of control samples from healthy donors and cancer patients (TCRdb year 2020). Library prep was done by the immunoSEQ multiplex PCR assay. In its TCRdb copy, this immuneACCESS table keeps in-frame sequences only and misses some clones. Where compared with another copy, unresolved V genes explain less than half of these, and the others have no known cause. The sample contains about 120,000 clones, more than 85% of them found a single time. More than 2% of the sample rests with the top ten. Sequenced input: blood. The receptor set was obtained from a man in his thirties or forties in good health.

V gene TRBV6-1 combines with J gene TRBJ2-2; D is undetermined. This CDR3 has 15 residues. V lost 2 bases to trimming and J lost 0 bases, with 7 bases between them. Germline V gives CDR1 MNHNS, CDR2 SASEGT. CDR3 nucleotides: TGTGCCAGCAGTGAACGGCAGTCGAACACCGGGGAGCTGTTTTTT. It codes for CASSERQSNTGELFF.

V and J are TRBV5-1 and TRBJ2-5, with TRBD2 matching over 7 bases. The CDR3 length is 15 residues. The V and J ends lost 3 bases and 2 bases, in that order; junction bases with no gene match: 7. CDR1 is SGHRS and CDR2 is YFSETQ in the germline V gene. Written as DNA, the CDR3 is TGCGCCAGCAGCTCCATACGGGGGGATCAAGAGACCCAGTACTTC. Its protein product is CASSSIRGDQETQYF.

This chain connects TRBV19 to TRBJ1-5; D uncertain. Germline loops: CDR1 LNHDA, CDR2 SQIVND (reference sequence). V lost 7 bases, J lost 0 bases, and 10 bases lay in between. CDR3 length: 14 amino acids. For the CDR3, the DNA is TGTGCCAGTACTCAGGATCATAGCAATCAGCCCCAGCATTTT. Translated, it gives CASTQDHSNQPQHF.

V is TRBV11-2 and J is TRBJ1-1, with TRBD1 matching over 8 bases. CDR1 and CDR2 (germline): SGHAT, FQNNGV. J gave up 1 base and V 4 bases, and 8 bases lay outside the gene matches. The CDR3 is made up of 16 amino acids. The CDR3: CASSSKTGETNTEAFF. CDR3 sequence (DNA): TGTGCCAGCAGCTCGAAGACAGGGGAAACGAACACTGAAGCTTTCTTT.